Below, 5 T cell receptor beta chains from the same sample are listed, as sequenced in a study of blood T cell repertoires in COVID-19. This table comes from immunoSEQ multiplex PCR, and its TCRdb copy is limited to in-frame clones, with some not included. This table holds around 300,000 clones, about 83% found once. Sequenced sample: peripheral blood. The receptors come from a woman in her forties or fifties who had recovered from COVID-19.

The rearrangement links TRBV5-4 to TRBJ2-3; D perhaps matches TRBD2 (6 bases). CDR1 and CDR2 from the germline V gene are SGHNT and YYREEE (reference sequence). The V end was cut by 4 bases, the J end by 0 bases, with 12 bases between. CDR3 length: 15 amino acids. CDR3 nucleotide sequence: TGTGCCAGCAGCCGGGACTGGTCTAGCACAGATACGCAGTATTTT. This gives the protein CASSRDWSSTDTQYF.

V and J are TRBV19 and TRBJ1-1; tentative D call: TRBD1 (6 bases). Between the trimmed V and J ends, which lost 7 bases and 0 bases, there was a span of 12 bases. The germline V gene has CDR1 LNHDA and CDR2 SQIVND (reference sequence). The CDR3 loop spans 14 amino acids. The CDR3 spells CASIETGVNTEAFF. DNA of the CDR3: TGTGCCAGTATTGAGACAGGAGTGAACACTGAAGCTTTCTTT.

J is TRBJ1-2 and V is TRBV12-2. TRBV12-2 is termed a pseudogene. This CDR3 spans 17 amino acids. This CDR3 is CASRRKKRPRTNYGYTF. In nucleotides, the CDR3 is TGTGCAAGTCGACGCAAGAAGAGACCGAGGACTAACTATGGCTACACCTTC.

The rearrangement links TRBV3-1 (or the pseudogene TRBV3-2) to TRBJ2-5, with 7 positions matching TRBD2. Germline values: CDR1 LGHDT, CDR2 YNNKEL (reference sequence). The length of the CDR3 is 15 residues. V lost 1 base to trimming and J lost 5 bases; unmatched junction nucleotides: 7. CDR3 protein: CASSQGPAGWETQYF. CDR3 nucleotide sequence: TGTGCCAGCAGCCAAGGTCCAGCGGGGTGGGAGACCCAGTACTTC.

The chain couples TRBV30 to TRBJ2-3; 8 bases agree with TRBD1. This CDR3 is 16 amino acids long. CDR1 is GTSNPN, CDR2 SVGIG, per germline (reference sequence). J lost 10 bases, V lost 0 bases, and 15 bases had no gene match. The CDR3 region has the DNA TGTGCCTGGAGTGTCTCGGGGACAGGTTATAAGGCGGCGCAGTATTTT. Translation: CAWSVSGTGYKAAQYF.